Below, one TCR beta chain is given with its context. Its antigen is unidentified. This sample was taken from a study of T cell responses to AZD1222 COVID-19 vaccine. Overall study results and limits: Only after the peak T cell response were repertoires sampled. Clonal diversity may have been underestimated, and the donors were mostly white British, with more females than males. Reportedly, nearly half of unique spike TCRs recognized epitopes outside B.1.351/B.1.1.7 mutations.

Repertoires were generated with immunoSEQ multiplex PCR, while TCRdb's copy carries only in-frame clones and drops some. This sample yields approximately 98,000 clones, of which roughly nine tenths are seen a single time; roughly 3.2% belongs to the top ten. The CDR3 consists of 15 residues. The V gene's germline CDR1 is SNHLY and CDR2 FYNNEI. Trimming took 7 bases from V and 4 from J; bases not matched to a gene: 10. The TCR comes from an adult in good health. Sample: peripheral blood, taken on day 0 of MenACWY control vaccination. The chain carries TRBV2 and TRBJ2-1; 7 bases line up with TRBD1. The CDR3 DNA reads TGTGCCAGCACCCTAAGACAGGGCCTATACAATGAGCAGTTCTTC. This gives the protein CASTLRQGLYNEQFF.